This T cell receptor (beta chain) was sequenced during a study of T cell responses to AZD1222 COVID-19 vaccine. Study-wide findings and caveats: Vaccination with two AZD1222 doses was followed by a rise in Spike-specific TCR breadth and depth.

On this clone: Its antigen remains unidentified.

This table comes from immunoSEQ multiplex PCR, and its TCRdb copy is limited to in-frame clones, with some not included. The data hold about 150,000 clones, with roughly 90% observed a single time. Sample: peripheral blood, taken 28 days after the second AZD1222 dose. The TCR was taken from an adult who received the AZD1222 COVID-19 vaccine.

The CDR3 spells CASSFKGAANQPQHF. The CDR3 nucleotides are TGTGCCAGCAGTTTCAAGGGGGCCGCTAATCAGCCCCAGCATTTT. This chain links TRBV27 with TRBJ1-5; 7 positions match TRBD1. Germline CDR1 and CDR2: MNHEY and SMNVEV (reference sequence). Trimming at V came to 3 bases and at J to 4 bases, leaving 6 bases not matched to a gene. The CDR3 is made up of 15 amino acids.